This T cell receptor beta chain was sequenced during a study of response to subunit inactivated influenza vaccine. About this clonotype itself: Its antigen is unidentified.

This CDR3 contains 15 residues. V was pared by 1 base and J by 2 bases, with 10 bases between. Germline CDR1 SGHRS, CDR2 YFSETQ. A single record per CDR3 protein comes from TCRdb applying MiXCR to the RT-PCR reads. This table has hundreds of thousands of distinct CDR3 sequences, about 18% appearing once. Broader study findings: Seasonal influenza vaccination, on each occasion, was suggested by the authors to recruit few new T cells.

This specimen consisted of PBMCs from blood, obtained 4 to 6 days after vaccination. The source is a man over 45 who received an inactivated influenza vaccine. The chain joins TRBV5-1 to TRBJ1-5; perhaps TRBD1 as D (5 bases). The CDR3 loop is CASSLWGDRNQPQHF. DNA of the CDR3: TGCGCCAGCAGCTTGTGGGGGGACCGCAATCAGCCCCAGCATTTT.